The 13 T cell receptor beta chains below come from one sample, sequenced in a study of T-cell reconstitution after alpha-beta-depleted transplantation in children. It was with unique molecular identifiers that the TCRbeta library was prepared. TCRdb reprocessed the PCR reads with MiXCR, giving one entry per CDR3 protein. Among approximately 120,000 distinct CDR3 sequences listed, approximately 8.7% were seen once. This sample comprised PBMCs, mostly from graft donor cells, obtained 180 days after TCRalphabeta/CD19-depleted stem cell transplant. These receptors were taken from a girl less than two years old who had a stem cell transplant for combined immunodeficiency, so the T cells may come from the graft donor.

This clonotype came up a few times. The V and J genes are TRBV10-3 and TRBJ2-7; the D gene could be TRBD1 or TRBD2 (6 bases each). Germline CDR1 and CDR2: ENHRY and SYGVKD. The ends were cut back, 4 bases at V and 4 bases at J, with 11 bases in the middle. The CDR3 consists of 13 residues. The DNA of the CDR3 is TGTGCCATCAGTGTTACAGGGACTTACGAGCAGTACTTC. It yields the protein CAISVTGTYEQYF.

Only a few counts were recorded for this clonotype. V is TRBV6-1 and J is TRBJ2-1, with D possibly called TRBD1 or TRBD2 (6 bases each). The germline V gene has CDR1 MNHNS and CDR2 SASEGT. This CDR3 has 14 amino acids. The ends were cut back, 6 bases at V and 0 bases at J, with 9 bases in the middle. The CDR3 DNA sequence: TGTGCCAGCAGGGAGGGGGGCTCCTACAATGAGCAGTTCTTC. Translating gives CASREGGSYNEQFF.

This clonotype appeared a few times. This rearrangement joins TRBV20-1 to TRBJ2-1, with D tentatively TRBD1 (5 bases). The germline gives CDR1 DFQATT, CDR2 SNEGSKA (reference sequence). V was pared by 3 bases and J by 7 bases, with 13 bases between. The CDR3 runs 13 residues. DNA for the CDR3: TGCAGTGCTAGGGGTCAGGGTACAAATGAGCAGTTCTTC. This translates into CSARGQGTNEQFF.

The rearrangement joins TRBV30 to TRBJ2-3; D uncertain. The CDR3 spans 13 residues. V shed 2 bases and J shed 0 bases, with 6 bases lying between them. The germline CDR1 and CDR2 sequences are GTSNPN and SVGIG (reference sequence). CDR3 sequence reads: CAWSFTSTDTQYF. The CDR3 nucleotides are TGTGCCTGGAGTTTTACTAGCACAGATACGCAGTATTTT.

This chain links TRBV27 with TRBJ2-1; D not certain. The CDR3 contains 14 residues. Germline-derived CDR1 and CDR2 are MNHEY and SMNVEV (reference sequence). Trimming took 2 bases from V and 7 from J, leaving 12 bases between them. The CDR3 is CASSLISVRNEQFF. DNA for the CDR3: TGTGCCAGCAGTTTAATAAGCGTCAGGAATGAGCAGTTCTTC.

This clonotype was counted between two and nine times. This chain uses TRBV7-2 with TRBJ2-1, with D perhaps matching TRBD1 or TRBD2 (5 bases each). Germline values: CDR1 SGHTA, CDR2 FQGNSA. Trimming shortened V by 3 bases and J by 3 bases, and 12 bases separated the two germline ends. The CDR3 contains 15 residues. The CDR3 here is CASSFYGALYNEQFF. The CDR3 DNA reads as TGTGCCAGCAGCTTCTACGGGGCCCTCTACAATGAGCAGTTCTTC.

In its sample, this clonotype was seen a few times. This sequence joins TRBV7-8 and TRBJ2-7; a possible D gene is TRBD2 (5 bases). V was shortened by 1 base and J by 2 bases, with 12 bases between the two germline ends. Germline V gene lookup returns CDR1 SGHVS and CDR2 FQNEAQ. The CDR3 runs 15 residues. CDR3 residues: CASSLVRGLAYEQYF. In DNA, the CDR3 is TGTGCCAGCAGCTTAGTCCGCGGGCTAGCCTACGAGCAGTACTTC.

Of note for this clonotype: This could be a read error, since a much larger clone is one nucleotide away. The genes are TRBV20-1 and TRBJ2-5; 9 bases fit TRBD2. The junction had 11 bases not matched to a gene; V was cut back by 6 bases and J by 3 bases. The CDR3 is made up of 15 amino acids. CDR1 and CDR2 (germline): DFQATT, SNEGSKA (reference sequence). The DNA for the CDR3 is TGCAGTGCCACCGGGACTAGCTGGGGGGAAGAGACCCAGTACTTC. Its translation is CSATGTSWGEETQYF.

V and J are TRBV7-8 and TRBJ1-6; possible D gene TRBD1, 6 bases. V lost 0 bases to trimming and J lost 7 bases, with 10 bases between them. Germline V gene data show CDR1 as SGHVS and CDR2 as FQNEAQ. The CDR3 is 15 residues long. For the CDR3, the DNA is TGTGCCAGCAGCTTAGCGCTTGGGGGCAATTCACCCCTCCACTTT. Translated, it gives CASSLALGGNSPLHF.

This clonotype was picked up a small number of times. The rearrangement uses TRBV7-8 and TRBJ2-7; the match to TRBD1 covers 9 bases. The CDR3 consists of 14 residues. CDR1 is SGHVS and CDR2 is FQNEAQ in the germline V gene. With 5 bases clipped from V and 1 base from J, the junction kept 3 bases outside the gene matches. This CDR3 is CASSPQGASYEQYF. The CDR3 nucleotides are TGTGCCAGCAGCCCACAGGGGGCTTCCTACGAGCAGTACTTC. Filled out from reference TRBV7-8 and TRBJ2-7, the complete variable domain reads GAGVSQSPRYKVAKRGQDVALRCDPISGHVSLFWYQQALGQGPEFLTYFQNEAQLDKSGLPSDRFFAERPEGSVSTLKIQRTQQEDSAVYLCASSPQGASYEQYFGPGTRLTVT.

J is TRBJ1-5 and V is TRBV7-3, with a possible D match to TRBD1 (6 bases). The V gene's germline CDR1 is SGHTA and CDR2 FQGTGA. The CDR3 contains 13 residues. V was pared by 11 bases and J by 11 bases, with 22 bases between. The CDR3 nucleotides are TGTGCCCTCCCGGGGCCAGGGGCTGAGGCCCAGCATTTT. Its translation: CALPGPGAEAQHF.

This CDR3 reads CASSQIHGTGAQGTQYF. Written as DNA, the CDR3 is TGTGCCAGCAGCCAAATACACGGGACAGGGGCCCAGGGGACCCAGTACTTC. The rearrangement joins TRBV9 to TRBJ2-5, with TRBD1 identical over 10 bases. V gave up 4 bases and J gave up 7 bases; unmatched junction bases: 16. The germline V gene has CDR1 SGDLS and CDR2 YYNGEE. CDR3 length: 17 amino acids.

This clonotype appeared a few times. The V call is TRBV6-1, the J call TRBJ1-3, with D possibly matching TRBD1 (6 bases). Trimming removed 6 bases from V and 2 bases from J, with 8 bases in between. The germline V gene has CDR1 MNHNS and CDR2 SASEGT. The CDR3 totals 13 residues. The CDR3 nucleotides read TGTGCCAGCAGCAGGGGACCTGGAAACACCATATATTTT. It translates to CASSRGPGNTIYF.